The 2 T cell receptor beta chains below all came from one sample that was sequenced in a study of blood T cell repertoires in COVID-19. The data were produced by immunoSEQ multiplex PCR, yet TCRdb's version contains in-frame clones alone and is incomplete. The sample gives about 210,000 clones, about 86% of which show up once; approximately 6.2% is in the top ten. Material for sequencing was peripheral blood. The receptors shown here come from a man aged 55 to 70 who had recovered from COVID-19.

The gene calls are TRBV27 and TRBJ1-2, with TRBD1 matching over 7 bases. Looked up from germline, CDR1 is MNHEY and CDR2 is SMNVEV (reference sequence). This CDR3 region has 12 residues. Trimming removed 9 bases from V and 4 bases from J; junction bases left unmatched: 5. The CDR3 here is CASRTGTYGYTF. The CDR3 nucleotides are TGTGCCAGTCGGACAGGTACCTATGGCTACACCTTC.

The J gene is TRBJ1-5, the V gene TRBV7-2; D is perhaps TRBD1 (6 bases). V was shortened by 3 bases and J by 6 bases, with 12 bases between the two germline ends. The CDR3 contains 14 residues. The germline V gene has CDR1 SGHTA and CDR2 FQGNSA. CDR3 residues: CASSFTEGVQPQHF. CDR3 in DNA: TGTGCCAGCAGCTTCACAGAGGGGGTTCAGCCCCAGCATTTT. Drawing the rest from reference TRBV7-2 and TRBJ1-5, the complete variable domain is GAGVSQSPSNKVTEKGKDVELRCDPISGHTALYWYRQSLGQGLEFLIYFQGNSAPDKSGLPSDRFSAERTGGSVSTLTIQRTQQEDSAVYLCASSFTEGVQPQHFGDGTRLSIL.